The rows below give T cell receptor beta chains drawn from one sample of a study of PD-1 blockade in classical Hodgkin lymphoma. Profiled with immunoSEQ multiplex PCR; TCRdb holds only in-frame clones, not every one. The repertoire includes 75,000 to 95,000 clones, about 83% of them detected once, and 15% to 20% sits in the top ten. The sample in question was peripheral blood mononuclear cells (PBMCs), obtained before the fourth cycle of nivolumab. The receptors stem from a human donor with classical Hodgkin lymphoma. Both conserved end residues are part of each CDR3. The D gene is left open where the match is weak. Expanded clones get a size class; other rows say once, few or many, or leave the size out.

>TRBV5-4|.|.|17|TRBJ2-6
CASSLGTHGSGANVLTF
TGTGCCAGCAGCCTCGGGACCCACGGCTCTGGGGCCAACGTCCTGACTTTC
>TRBV7-9|.|.|16|TRBJ2-7
CASSLALNRVSYEQYF
TGTGCCAGCAGCTTAGCGCTGAACAGGGTCTCCTACGAGCAGTACTTC
>TRBV30|.|.|14|TRBJ2-5
CAWSRDMGPETQYF
TGTGCCTGGAGCCGGGACATGGGGCCAGAGACCCAGTACTTC
>TRBV6-1|.|.|13|TRBJ1-2
CASSELQGGGYTF
TGTGCCAGCAGTGAATTGCAGGGTGGTGGCTACACCTTC
>TRBV5-1|TRBD1|.|16|TRBJ1-1
CASSLQGEGLKAEAFF
TGCGCCAGCAGCCTGCAGGGGGAGGGTTTGAAGGCTGAAGCTTTCTTT
>TRBV10-3|.|.|16|TRBJ2-7
CAISDWGTQLTYEQYF
TGTGCCATCAGTGATTGGGGGACCCAGCTTACCTACGAGCAGTACTTC
>TRBV7-9|.|.|12|TRBJ2-3
CASSPITDTQYF
TGTGCCAGCAGCCCCATCACAGATACGCAGTATTTT
>TRBV19|TRBD1|.|14|TRBJ2-5
CASTQGTHKSAQYF
TGTGCCAGTACACAGGGGACCCACAAGTCGGCCCAGTACTTC
>TRBV18|.|.|14|TRBJ2-5
CASSHEVTQETQYF
TGTGCCAGCTCACATGAAGTCACCCAAGAGACCCAGTACTTC
>TRBV10-2|TRBD2|.|17|TRBJ2-5
CASRRGVLAGGAETQYF
TGCGCCAGCAGGCGTGGGGTACTAGCGGGAGGGGCAGAGACCCAGTACTTC
>TRBV6-1|.|.|13|TRBJ2-5
CASSEHLQETQYF
TGTGCCAGCAGTGAACACCTCCAAGAGACCCAGTACTTC
>TRBV19|.|.|14|TRBJ1-4
CASSTTWRGEKLFF
TGTGCCAGTAGTACGACATGGAGGGGGGAAAAACTGTTTTTT
>TRBV7-9|.|few|12|TRBJ2-1
CASSLGWGEQFF
TGTGCCAGCAGCTTAGGGTGGGGAGAGCAGTTCTTC
>TRBV11-2|.|.|13|TRBJ1-1
CASSSTLLGGAFF
TGTGCCAGCAGCTCTACACTACTCGGTGGGGCTTTCTTT
>TRBV6-4|TRBD2|.|17|TRBJ2-7
CASSSLTSGRGAYEQYF
TGTGCCAGCAGTAGCTTGACTAGCGGGAGGGGAGCCTACGAGCAGTACTTC
>TRBV4-2|TRBD2|.|16|TRBJ2-3
CASSQESGREADTQYF
TGTGCCAGCAGCCAAGAGAGCGGGAGAGAGGCAGATACGCAGTATTTT
>TRBV6-5|TRBD2|.|16|TRBJ2-5
CASSYSSLAGSETQYF
TGTGCCAGCAGTTACTCTTCATTAGCGGGTTCTGAGACCCAGTACTTC
>TRBV18|.|.|15|TRBJ1-2
CASSPLRTENYGYTF
TGTGCCAGCTCACCCCTTCGAACGGAGAACTATGGCTACACCTTC
>TRBV5-4|.|medium-sized|17|TRBJ2-2
CASSTDPGPRPPGELFF
TGTGCCAGCAGCACCGACCCGGGACCGAGGCCCCCCGGGGAGCTGTTTTTT
>TRBV2|TRBD2|.|12|TRBJ2-7
CATLGGFYDRYF
TGTGCCACCCTGGGAGGGTTCTACGACCGGTACTTC
>TRBV14|.|once|18|TRBJ2-1
CASSQDRAGMRTTNEQFF
TGTGCCAGCAGCCAAGATAGGGCAGGAATGCGAACTACCAATGAGCAGTTCTTC
>TRBV7-2|.|.|15|TRBJ2-5
CASSFRSGSQETQYF
TGTGCCAGCAGCTTTAGGTCAGGGTCCCAAGAGACCCAGTACTTC
>TRBV6-5|TRBD2|.|14|TRBJ2-7
CASSYSGLAYEQYF
TGTGCCAGCAGTTACTCGGGACTAGCTTACGAGCAGTACTTC
>TRBV9|.|.|15|TRBJ2-5
CASSVVPVLVETQYF
TGTGCCAGCAGCGTAGTCCCCGTCCTTGTAGAGACCCAGTACTTC
>TRBV6-5|.|.|14|TRBJ2-1
CASSYWRGYNEQFF
TGTGCCAGCAGTTACTGGCGGGGCTACAATGAGCAGTTCTTC
>TRBV18|TRBD1|.|16|TRBJ1-1
CASSPLPGQGNTEAFF
TGTGCCAGCTCACCTCTCCCGGGACAGGGGAACACTGAAGCTTTCTTT
>TRBV5-1|.|.|15|TRBJ1-1
CASSLRGQPQRGAFF
TGCGCCAGCAGCTTAAGAGGACAGCCCCAAAGGGGGGCTTTCTTT
>TRBV10-3|TRBD2|.|13|TRBJ2-1
CAISGSGSGEQFF
TGTGCCATCAGTGGTAGCGGGAGTGGTGAGCAGTTCTTC
>TRBV27|.|.|10|TRBJ1-1
CASRGTEAFF
TGTGCCAGCAGGGGGACTGAAGCTTTCTTT
>TRBV5-6|.|.|13|TRBJ2-3
CASSWGSTDTQYF
TGTGCCAGCAGCTGGGGGAGCACAGATACGCAGTATTTT
>TRBV29-1|.|.|11|TRBJ1-1
CSVLGPPEAFF
TGCAGCGTTCTGGGGCCTCCTGAAGCTTTCTTT
>TRBV29-1|TRBD1|.|15|TRBJ2-2
CSVGGTGDPTGELFF
TGCAGCGTCGGAGGGACAGGGGACCCCACCGGGGAGCTGTTTTTT
>TRBV7-2|TRBD1|.|15|TRBJ2-1
CASSTGVNSYNEQFF
TGTGCCAGCAGTACAGGGGTCAACTCCTACAATGAGCAGTTCTTC
>TRBV5-6|.|.|14|TRBJ1-1
CASSPINRNTEAFF
TGTGCCAGCAGCCCCATAAATAGGAACACTGAAGCTTTCTTT
>TRBV19|TRBD1|once|15|TRBJ2-7
CASSIPTGTGSEQYF
TGTGCCAGTAGTATCCCTACCGGGACAGGGTCCGAGCAGTACTTC
>TRBV9|TRBD1|.|14|TRBJ2-7
CASSPMTGTYEQYF
TGTGCCAGCAGCCCGATGACAGGGACCTACGAGCAGTACTTC
>TRBV5-4|.|.|15|TRBJ1-2
CASSAPAGADYGYTF
TGTGCCAGCAGCGCCCCGGCGGGGGCAGACTATGGCTACACCTTC
>TRBV11-1|.|.|15|TRBJ2-1
CASSLAWSTFNEQFF
TGTGCCAGCAGCTTAGCGTGGAGTACGTTTAATGAGCAGTTCTTC
>TRBV18|.|.|14|TRBJ2-5
CASSRTPTRETQYF
TGTGCCAGCTCACGCACCCCGACGCGGGAGACCCAGTACTTC
>TRBV19|.|few|15|TRBJ2-6
CASSTRQPGANVLTF
TGTGCCAGTAGTACGAGACAGCCTGGGGCCAACGTCCTGACTTTC
>TRBV11-2|.|.|14|TRBJ2-3
CASSLIRGTDTQYF
TGTGCCAGCAGCTTGATAAGGGGAACAGATACGCAGTATTTT
>TRBV2|.|.|14|TRBJ2-2
CASSPGEYTGELFF
TGTGCCAGCAGCCCAGGGGAGTACACCGGGGAGCTGTTTTTT